The 4 T cell receptor beta chains below were found in one sample sequenced in a study of cytomegalovirus exposure and HLA in healthy donors. The PCR contained 60 Vbeta and 13 Jbeta primers. Produced via immunoSEQ multiplex PCR; TCRdb's table is partial and in-frame only. The sample includes some 120,000 clones, about four fifths of them seen just once. The specimen sequenced was PBMCs. These receptors were taken from a man aged 25-45 years in good health and CMV-seronegative.

The chain recombines TRBV18 with TRBJ2-1; 8 nucleotides agree with TRBD2. The CDR3 sequence is 16 residues long. Germline values: CDR1 KGHSH, CDR2 LQKENI. Unmatched junction bases numbered 3, after V lost 2 bases and J lost 0 bases. The CDR3 is CASSPLAGSSYNEQFF. The CDR3 DNA follows: TGTGCCAGCTCACCATTAGCGGGGAGCTCCTACAATGAGCAGTTCTTC. The full variable domain, with the rest looked up from reference TRBV18 and TRBJ2-1, is NAGVMQNPRHLVRRRGQEARLRCSPMKGHSHVYWYRQLPEEGLKFMVYLQKENIIDESGMPKERFSAEFPKEGPSILRIQQVVRGDSAAYFCASSPLAGSSYNEQFFGPGTRLTVL.

The J gene is TRBJ1-1, the V gene TRBV27; the D gene is possibly TRBD1 (6 bases). Germline V gives CDR1 MNHEY, CDR2 SMNVEV (reference sequence). The V end was cut by 9 bases, the J end by 0 bases, with 14 bases between. The CDR3 runs 14 residues. CDR3 DNA: TGTGCCAGTCGACCGGGACATTTGAACACTGAAGCTTTCTTT. It translates to CASRPGHLNTEAFF.

This sequence joins TRBV7-9 and TRBJ2-2, with 11 bases that match TRBD2. Germline loops: CDR1 SEHNR, CDR2 FQNEAQ (reference sequence). Trimming cost V 7 bases and J 0 bases; bases outside gene matches: 4. The CDR3 has 16 amino acids. The CDR3 region has the DNA TGTGCCAGCAACCTACTAGCGGGGGCGAACACCGGGGAGCTGTTTTTT. As protein: CASNLLAGANTGELFF.

This chain uses TRBV6-1 with TRBJ2-7, with 8 bases identical to TRBD1. The CDR3 has 15 residues. The V segment lost 4 bases and the J segment 1 base; nucleotides outside the gene matches: 6. The V gene's germline CDR1 is MNHNS and CDR2 SASEGT. The CDR3 region has the DNA TGTGCCAGCAGTGGTCCCGGACAGGGTTCCTACGAGCAGTACTTC. This translates into CASSGPGQGSYEQYF.